Below, 28 T cell receptor beta chains from the same sample are listed, as sequenced in a study of shared clonotypes between healthy human individuals. Clones were read by immunoSEQ multiplex PCR, and TCRdb kept only the in-frame ones, dropping some. The table shows under 600,000 clones, with 95% to 98% occurring only once. Terminally differentiated effector memory CD45RA+ cells were excluded from the naive CD8 cells, which were CD45RO-negative and positively selected for CCR7. Specimen: naive CD8+ T cells sorted from blood. All receptors come from a man between 25 and 39 years old in good health.

The chain joins TRBV28 to TRBJ1-5; no reliable D call. V was pared by 4 bases and J by 1 base, with 8 bases between. The CDR3 extends over 14 amino acids. The germline V gene has CDR1 MDHEN and CDR2 SYDVKM. The CDR3: CASSSLWSNQPQHF. The CDR3 DNA follows: TGTGCCAGCAGTTCCCTGTGGAGCAATCAGCCCCAGCATTTT.

V usage is TRBV7-9 and J usage is TRBJ1-3; D remains ambiguous. This CDR3 comprises 16 residues. In germline, CDR1 is SEHNR, CDR2 FQNEAQ (reference sequence). V was trimmed by 2 bases and J by 1 base, leaving 12 bases between them. The CDR3 DNA sequence: TGTGCCAGCAGCTTAAGCCCCAGGAGGTCTGGAAACACCATATATTTT. Protein: CASSLSPRRSGNTIYF.

The chain employs TRBV9 and TRBJ2-5; D may correspond to TRBD1 or TRBD2 (6 bases each). V was shortened by 0 bases and J by 5 bases, with 14 bases between the two germline ends. Germline V CDR1 and CDR2: SGDLS, YYNGEE. The CDR3 has 15 amino acids. In nucleotides, the CDR3 is TGTGCCAGCAGCGTAGGAGAGGGGGGTACGGAGACCCAGTACTTC. This encodes CASSVGEGGTETQYF.

V and J are TRBV7-9 and TRBJ2-7; 11 bases line up with TRBD1. Germline V lookup: CDR1 SEHNR, CDR2 FQNEAQ (reference sequence). The CDR3 is 17 amino acids. J gave up 4 bases and V 3 bases, and 11 bases lay outside the gene matches. The CDR3 here is CASSFTPGQGVSYEQYF. The CDR3 DNA reads as TGTGCCAGCAGCTTCACACCGGGACAGGGGGTCTCGTACGAGCAGTACTTC.

The chain recombines TRBV19 with TRBJ1-2, with 9 bases matching TRBD1. The germline V gene encodes CDR1 LNHDA and CDR2 SQIVND (reference sequence). V was pared by 4 bases and J by 0 bases, with 6 bases of the junction left unmatched. The length of the CDR3 is 16 residues. CDR3 DNA: TGTGCCAGTAGTAGCTGGACAGGGGAATCTAACTATGGCTACACCTTC. Translation: CASSSWTGESNYGYTF.

The rearrangement uses TRBV29-1 and TRBJ2-1; maybe TRBD2 (6 bases). This CDR3 comprises 12 residues. Per germline, CDR1 SQVTM and CDR2 ANQGSEA. V was pared by 5 bases and J by 9 bases, with 14 bases between. Written as DNA, the CDR3 is TGCAGCGTTCTGGGCGGGGAGCCTGAGCAGTTCTTC. Encoded protein: CSVLGGEPEQFF.

Comment on this clone: The sample contains more than one DNA sequence encoding this CDR3. The genes are TRBV9 and TRBJ2-3, with D perhaps TRBD1 or TRBD2 (6 bases each). Germline values: CDR1 SGDLS, CDR2 YYNGEE. With 2 bases removed from V and 6 bases from J, the gap between germline ends came to 10 bases. The CDR3 extends over 13 amino acids. The CDR3 spells CASSVGGGDTQYF. The CDR3 nucleotides read TGTGCCAGCAGCGTCGGGGGCGGCGATACGCAGTATTTT.

The rearrangement uses TRBV6-5 and TRBJ2-7, with 7 nucleotides matching TRBD1. The V gene's germline CDR1 is MNHEY and CDR2 SVGAGI. The ends lost 7 bases at V and 3 bases at J; junction bases unmatched: 6. The CDR3 runs 13 residues. CDR3 sequence reads: CASKSSGGYEQYF. The CDR3, as DNA: TGTGCCAGCAAATCTTCAGGGGGCTACGAGCAGTACTTC.

The chain carries TRBV7-9 and TRBJ2-2, with a weak D call TRBD2 (6 bases). CDR1 is SEHNR, CDR2 FQNEAQ, per germline (reference sequence). Trimming removed 5 bases from V and 5 bases from J, with 9 bases in between. There are 13 residues in the CDR3. CDR3 region: CASSELATGELFF. CDR3 bases: TGTGCCAGCAGCGAACTAGCAACCGGGGAGCTGTTTTTT.

The chain has TRBV27 and TRBJ1-5; D call uncertain. Per the germline V gene, CDR1 is MNHEY and CDR2 is SMNVEV (reference sequence). V was clipped by 2 bases and J by 2 bases, with 10 bases between them. CDR3 size: 15 residues. The CDR3 region is CASSLLAGGNQPQHF. For the CDR3, the DNA is TGTGCCAGCAGTTTACTGGCAGGCGGCAATCAGCCCCAGCATTTT.

The V gene is TRBV29-1, the J gene TRBJ2-2, with 8 bases identical to TRBD1. Germline V gene data show CDR1 as SQVTM and CDR2 as ANQGSEA. This CDR3 has 14 residues. V lost 7 bases, J lost 5 bases, and 9 bases stayed unmatched. In DNA, the CDR3 is TGCAGCGCAGGGATGACAGGGGTTACCGGGGAGCTGTTTTTT. Amino acid sequence: CSAGMTGVTGELFF.

The chain combines TRBV5-1 with TRBJ1-5, with 9 bases lining up with TRBD1. Trimming cost V 4 bases and J 4 bases; bases outside gene matches: 9. The CDR3 is made up of 16 amino acids. In germline, CDR1 is SGHRS, CDR2 YFSETQ. The CDR3 region is CASSLLTGTGNQPQHF. The CDR3 DNA follows: TGCGCCAGCAGCCTCCTCACCGGGACAGGGAATCAGCCCCAGCATTTT.

The V call is TRBV7-9, the J call TRBJ2-5; D is ambiguous. The CDR3 totals 14 residues. V was trimmed by 1 base and J by 2 bases, leaving 8 bases between them. The V gene's germline CDR1 is SEHNR and CDR2 FQNEAQ (reference sequence). The CDR3 sequence is CASSLGSVQETQYF. The CDR3 DNA reads as TGTGCCAGCAGCTTAGGATCAGTTCAAGAGACCCAGTACTTC.

J is TRBJ1-5 and V is TRBV5-6; the match to TRBD1 covers 8 bases. With V trimmed by 1 base and J by 5 bases, 8 bases remained unmatched. The CDR3 totals 16 residues. In germline, CDR1 is SGHDT, CDR2 YYEEEE. The CDR3 coding sequence is TGTGCCAGCAGCTTGAACGGCCAGGGGGCCCATCAGCCCCAGCATTTT. This translates into CASSLNGQGAHQPQHF.

The chain is built from TRBV19 and TRBJ1-2, with D unresolved. The CDR3 runs to 11 residues. Trimming cost V 1 base and J 8 bases, with 5 bases left between them. CDR1 and CDR2 (germline): LNHDA, SQIVND (reference sequence). In DNA, the CDR3 is TGTGCCAGTAGTATAGGGCGAGGCTACACCTTC. Its translation is CASSIGRGYTF.

The CDR3 here is CASYGDTQYF. CDR3 sequence (DNA): TGTGCCAGCTACGGGGATACGCAGTATTTT. The gene calls are TRBV7-9 and TRBJ2-3; D gene unclear. Germline CDR1 and CDR2: SEHNR and FQNEAQ (reference sequence). Trimming shortened V by 8 bases and J by 6 bases, and 6 bases separated the two germline ends. The CDR3 is 10 residues long.

The V call is TRBV27, the J call TRBJ2-2; TRBD1 matches 10 bases. The CDR3 extends over 16 amino acids. Trimming removed 3 bases from V and 3 bases from J; junction bases left unmatched: 4. Germline assignment: CDR1 MNHEY and CDR2 SMNVEV (reference sequence). For the CDR3, the DNA is TGTGCCAGCAGTTTTTTCGGACAGGGGGACACCGGGGAGCTGTTTTTT. The encoded protein is CASSFFGQGDTGELFF.

The V call is TRBV27, the J call TRBJ2-7; 7 bases are shared with TRBD2. Per germline, CDR1 MNHEY and CDR2 SMNVEV (reference sequence). Trimming at V came to 2 bases and at J to 3 bases, leaving 10 bases not matched to a gene. This CDR3 contains 16 residues. The CDR3, as DNA: TGTGCCAGCAGTTTACGATCCGGGACTACTTTCTACGAGCAGTACTTC. Amino acid sequence: CASSLRSGTTFYEQYF.

The chain is built from TRBV4-1 and TRBJ2-7, with D perhaps TRBD1 (6 bases). V was pared by 4 bases and J by 9 bases, with 22 bases between. The CDR3 runs to 15 residues. Per the germline V gene, CDR1 is MGHRA and CDR2 is YSYEKL. As DNA, the CDR3 is TGCGCCAGCAGCCCCTTCCAGACAGGCCTACGAGGGCAGTACTTC. Amino acids: CASSPFQTGLRGQYF.

Concerning this clone: The conserved closing phenylalanine or tryptophan is absent in this CDR3, likely reflecting a read error. The rearrangement links TRBV4-1 to TRBJ2-7; 8 bases line up with TRBD1. With V trimmed by 0 bases and J by 0 bases, 4 bases remained unmatched. Germline CDR1 and CDR2: MGHRA and YSYEKL. This CDR3 has 16 residues. DNA for the CDR3: TGCGCCAGCAGCCAAGACCGGACAGGGAGCTCCTACGAGCAGTACCTC. Encoded protein: CASSQDRTGSSYEQYL.

The chain recombines TRBV27 with TRBJ2-7, with TRBD2 matching 7 bases. J lost 6 bases, V lost 5 bases, and 13 bases had no gene match. The CDR3 is 15 residues long. Germline V gene sequence: CDR1 MNHEY, CDR2 SMNVEV (reference sequence). This CDR3 reads CASSATSERRGEQYF. The CDR3 region has the DNA TGTGCCAGCAGTGCAACTAGCGAAAGAAGGGGCGAGCAGTACTTC.

Turning to this clone: The same CDR3 also results from other DNA sequences found in this sample. The chain is built from TRBV13 and TRBJ2-1, with 8 bases aligning to TRBD2. The V gene's germline CDR1 is PRHDT and CDR2 FYEKMQ (reference sequence). V shed 0 bases and J 4 bases; nucleotides not matched to a gene: 2. The CDR3 spans 15 residues. The CDR3 loop is CASSLGLAGYNEQFF. The CDR3 region has the DNA TGTGCCAGCAGCTTAGGGTTAGCGGGGTACAATGAGCAGTTCTTC.

This chain uses TRBV9 with TRBJ1-2; D gene uncertain. Trimming pared 3 bases from V and 0 bases from J, leaving 12 bases between. The CDR3 contains 15 residues. From germline, CDR1 is SGDLS and CDR2 YYNGEE. CDR3 amino acids: CASSAGGSTNYGYTF. The CDR3 nucleotides are TGTGCCAGCAGCGCCGGAGGCAGTACTAACTATGGCTACACCTTC.

The rearrangement joins TRBV7-9 to TRBJ2-1; the D is unclear. Trimming shortened V by 3 bases and J by 5 bases, and 11 bases separated the two germline ends. From germline, CDR1 is SEHNR and CDR2 FQNEAQ (reference sequence). There are 14 residues in the CDR3. The CDR3: CASSFGGAHNEQFF. CDR3 nucleotide sequence: TGTGCCAGCAGCTTTGGTGGCGCGCACAATGAGCAGTTCTTC.

J is TRBJ2-3 and V is TRBV7-6; D is perhaps TRBD1 or TRBD2 (5 bases each). Germline-derived CDR1 and CDR2 are SGHVS and FNYEAQ. The CDR3 covers 14 residues. Trimming cost V 4 bases and J 0 bases, with 8 bases left between them. The CDR3 sequence: CASSSRDSTDTQYF. The CDR3 region has the DNA TGTGCCAGCAGCTCCCGGGACAGCACAGATACGCAGTATTTT.

As to this clone: Other DNA sequences in the same sample also yield this CDR3. The V and J genes are TRBV27 and TRBJ2-1; D not certain. V lost 0 bases to trimming and J lost 0 bases, with 6 bases between them. The CDR3 runs 15 residues. From germline, CDR1 is MNHEY and CDR2 SMNVEV (reference sequence). The DNA for the CDR3 is TGTGCCAGCAGTTTATCCCTAGACTCCTACAATGAGCAGTTCTTC. This sequence encodes CASSLSLDSYNEQFF.

The V and J genes are TRBV4-1 and TRBJ2-6; D is ambiguous. Germline loops: CDR1 MGHRA, CDR2 YSYEKL. V lost 2 bases and J lost 0, with 5 bases in between. The CDR3 extends over 15 amino acids. For the CDR3, the DNA is TGCGCCAGCAGCCAATTTAGCTCTGGGGCCAACGTCCTGACTTTC. The encoded protein is CASSQFSSGANVLTF.

The chain has TRBV29-1 and TRBJ2-7; the match to TRBD2 covers 12 bases. Germline lookup yields CDR1 SQVTM and CDR2 ANQGSEA. This CDR3 is 15 amino acids long. V gave up 7 bases and J gave up 4 bases; unmatched junction bases: 11. The CDR3 is CSAASGTSGPYEQYF. In DNA, the CDR3 is TGCAGCGCCGCATCCGGGACTAGCGGGCCATACGAGCAGTACTTC.